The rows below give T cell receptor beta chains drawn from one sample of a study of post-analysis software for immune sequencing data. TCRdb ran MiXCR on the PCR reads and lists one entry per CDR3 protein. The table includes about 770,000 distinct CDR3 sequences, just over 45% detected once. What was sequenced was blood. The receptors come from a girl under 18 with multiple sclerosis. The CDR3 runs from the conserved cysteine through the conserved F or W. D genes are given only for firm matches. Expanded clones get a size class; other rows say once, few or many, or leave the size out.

cdr3_aa: CASSSRQGGGYTF
cdr3_nt: TGTGCCAGCAGCTCGAGACAGGGGGGTGGCTACACCTTC
j_call: TRBJ1-2
clone_size: few
d_call: TRBD1
cdr3_length: 13
v_call: TRBV7-2

cdr3_aa: CASSPEGGGSYNEQFF
cdr3_nt: TGTGCCAGCAGTCCCGAAGGAGGGGGGTCCTACAATGAGCAGTTCTTC
j_call: TRBJ2-1
clone_size: once
d_call: -
cdr3_length: 16
v_call: TRBV6-5

cdr3_aa: CASNQGTNYGYTF
cdr3_nt: TGTGCCAGCAACCAGGGGACTAACTATGGCTACACCTTC
j_call: TRBJ1-2
clone_size: -
d_call: -
cdr3_length: 13
v_call: TRBV6-6

cdr3_aa: CAWSDEGGIAKNIQYF
cdr3_nt: TGTGCCTGGAGTGACGAGGGAGGGATAGCCAAAAACATTCAGTACTTC
j_call: TRBJ2-4
clone_size: -
d_call: TRBD2
cdr3_length: 16
v_call: TRBV30

cdr3_aa: CSASGELQGFWNEQFF
cdr3_nt: TGCAGTGCTAGCGGCGAATTACAGGGTTTTTGGAATGAGCAGTTCTTC
j_call: TRBJ2-1
clone_size: -
d_call: -
cdr3_length: 16
v_call: TRBV20-1

cdr3_aa: CAISVTGADTEAFF
cdr3_nt: TGTGCCATCAGTGTGACAGGGGCGGACACTGAAGCTTTCTTT
j_call: TRBJ1-1
clone_size: -
d_call: TRBD1
cdr3_length: 14
v_call: TRBV10-3

cdr3_aa: CASSPEVWGIQETQYF
cdr3_nt: TGTGCCAGCAGTCCCGAGGTCTGGGGGATTCAAGAGACCCAGTACTTC
j_call: TRBJ2-5
clone_size: -
d_call: -
cdr3_length: 16
v_call: TRBV6-5

cdr3_aa: CACSLGERPGQPQHF
cdr3_nt: TGTGCCTGCAGTTTGGGAGAACGTCCCGGTCAGCCCCAGCATTTT
j_call: TRBJ1-5
clone_size: -
d_call: -
cdr3_length: 15
v_call: TRBV12-3/TRBV12-4

cdr3_aa: CASSRAEGLAGSAEYF
cdr3_nt: TGTGCCAGCAGCAGAGCGGAGGGACTAGCGGGATCGGCGGAGTACTTC
j_call: TRBJ2-5
clone_size: -
d_call: TRBD2
cdr3_length: 16
v_call: TRBV7-9

cdr3_aa: CASSSSGTGSFAYEQYF
cdr3_nt: TGTGCCAGCAGCTCCTCCGGGACAGGGTCTTTCGCCTACGAGCAGTACTTC
j_call: TRBJ2-7
clone_size: -
d_call: TRBD1
cdr3_length: 17
v_call: TRBV7-6

cdr3_aa: CASALQTYNEQFF
cdr3_nt: TGTGCCAGCGCGCTCCAGACCTACAATGAGCAGTTCTTC
j_call: TRBJ2-1
clone_size: -
d_call: -
cdr3_length: 13
v_call: TRBV7-3

cdr3_aa: CSAGSSGSSYNEQFF
cdr3_nt: TGCAGTGCTGGGAGTAGCGGGAGCTCCTACAATGAGCAGTTCTTC
j_call: TRBJ2-1
clone_size: few
d_call: TRBD2
cdr3_length: 15
v_call: TRBV20-1

cdr3_aa: CASSSGQGLFNEQFF
cdr3_nt: TGCGCCAGCAGCTCCGGACAGGGGCTTTTCAATGAGCAGTTCTTC
j_call: TRBJ2-1
clone_size: -
d_call: TRBD1
cdr3_length: 15
v_call: TRBV5-1

cdr3_aa: CASSQRTATLYEQYF
cdr3_nt: TGTGCCAGCAGTCAGAGGACAGCCACCCTTTACGAGCAGTACTTC
j_call: TRBJ2-7
clone_size: few
d_call: -
cdr3_length: 15
v_call: TRBV6-1

cdr3_aa: CASSLALTGVFPLSSTDTQYF
cdr3_nt: TGTGCCAGCAGCTTAGCGCTGACAGGGGTATTCCCCCTATCTAGCACAGATACGCAGTATTTT
j_call: TRBJ2-3
clone_size: -
d_call: TRBD1
cdr3_length: 21
v_call: TRBV7-2

cdr3_aa: CASSLTGTSGEEQFF
cdr3_nt: TGTGCCAGCAGCCTCACCGGGACTAGCGGGGAGGAACAGTTCTTC
j_call: TRBJ2-1
clone_size: -
d_call: TRBD2
cdr3_length: 15
v_call: TRBV3-1

cdr3_aa: CSARQGGNEKLFF
cdr3_nt: TGCAGTGCTAGGCAGGGAGGAAATGAAAAACTGTTTTTT
j_call: TRBJ1-4
clone_size: once
d_call: -
cdr3_length: 13
v_call: TRBV20-1

cdr3_aa: CASNLRGRVSSNYGYTF
cdr3_nt: TGTGCCAGCAACCTTCGGGGGCGGGTGTCATCTAACTATGGCTACACCTTC
j_call: TRBJ1-2
clone_size: few
d_call: -
cdr3_length: 17
v_call: TRBV28

cdr3_aa: CASSYSADTEAFF
cdr3_nt: TGTGCCAGCAGTTACTCCGCTGACACTGAAGCTTTCTTT
j_call: TRBJ1-1
clone_size: few
d_call: -
cdr3_length: 13
v_call: TRBV6-5

cdr3_aa: CASSPPRGPGETQYF
cdr3_nt: TGTGCCAGCTCACCACCCAGGGGGCCGGGAGAGACCCAGTACTTC
j_call: TRBJ2-5
clone_size: -
d_call: TRBD1
cdr3_length: 15
v_call: TRBV18

cdr3_aa: CASSPSGLSTDTQYF
cdr3_nt: TGTGCCAGCAGCCCTAGCGGTTTGAGCACAGATACGCAGTATTTT
j_call: TRBJ2-3
clone_size: -
d_call: TRBD2
cdr3_length: 15
v_call: TRBV13

cdr3_aa: CASSLGASAEQFF
cdr3_nt: TGTGCTAGCAGCTTAGGGGCCAGCGCTGAGCAGTTCTTC
j_call: TRBJ2-1
clone_size: few
d_call: -
cdr3_length: 13
v_call: TRBV7-7

cdr3_aa: CASSLSLGGTQYF
cdr3_nt: TGTGCCAGCAGCTTAAGCCTAGGAGGGACCCAGTACTTC
j_call: TRBJ2-5
clone_size: few
d_call: -
cdr3_length: 13
v_call: TRBV7-3

cdr3_aa: CASSLELAGGGYEQYF
cdr3_nt: TGTGCCAGCAGCTTAGAACTAGCGGGAGGAGGCTACGAGCAGTACTTC
j_call: TRBJ2-7
clone_size: few
d_call: TRBD2
cdr3_length: 16
v_call: TRBV7-9

cdr3_aa: CSARDPSGRIRTDTRYF
cdr3_nt: TGCAGTGCTAGAGATCCAAGCGGACGCATTCGCACAGATACGCGGTATTTT
j_call: TRBJ2-3
clone_size: once
d_call: -
cdr3_length: 17
v_call: TRBV20-1

cdr3_aa: CASRGQGSPLAKNIQYF
cdr3_nt: TGTGCCAGCAGGGGACAGGGGTCGCCCCTAGCCAAAAACATTCAGTACTTC
j_call: TRBJ2-4
clone_size: -
d_call: TRBD1
cdr3_length: 17
v_call: TRBV12-3/TRBV12-4

cdr3_aa: CSAGDRGAYSNQPQHF
cdr3_nt: TGCAGTGCTGGGGACAGGGGGGCATATAGCAATCAGCCCCAGCATTTT
j_call: TRBJ1-5
clone_size: -
d_call: TRBD1
cdr3_length: 16
v_call: TRBV20-1

cdr3_aa: CASSLLGLADNEQFF
cdr3_nt: TGTGCCAGCAGCTTACTGGGACTAGCGGACAATGAGCAGTTCTTC
j_call: TRBJ2-1
clone_size: few
d_call: TRBD2
cdr3_length: 15
v_call: TRBV13

cdr3_aa: CSARPDSRGEQFF
cdr3_nt: TGCAGTGCTAGACCAGACTCAAGGGGTGAGCAGTTCTTC
j_call: TRBJ2-1
clone_size: few
d_call: -
cdr3_length: 13
v_call: TRBV20-1

cdr3_aa: CASSFESAETQYF
cdr3_nt: TGTGCCAGCAGCTTTGAGTCTGCAGAGACCCAGTACTTC
j_call: TRBJ2-5
clone_size: -
d_call: -
cdr3_length: 13
v_call: TRBV7-9

cdr3_aa: CSASDGGRGDEQYF
cdr3_nt: TGCAGTGCTAGCGACGGCGGACGGGGCGACGAGCAGTACTTC
j_call: TRBJ2-7
clone_size: -
d_call: -
cdr3_length: 14
v_call: TRBV20-1

cdr3_aa: CSASAGESTLNGANVLTF
cdr3_nt: TGCAGTGCTTCCGCAGGGGAGAGTACCCTTAATGGGGCCAACGTCCTGACTTTC
j_call: TRBJ2-6
clone_size: few
d_call: -
cdr3_length: 18
v_call: TRBV20-1

cdr3_aa: CGVEFRGETQYF
cdr3_nt: TGCGGCGTAGAGTTCCGGGGGGAGACCCAGTACTTC
j_call: TRBJ2-5
clone_size: -
d_call: -
cdr3_length: 12
v_call: TRBV29-1

cdr3_aa: CSAREPDDTREAFF
cdr3_nt: TGCAGTGCTAGAGAGCCAGACGACACGAGGGAAGCTTTCTTT
j_call: TRBJ1-1
clone_size: few
d_call: -
cdr3_length: 14
v_call: TRBV20-1

cdr3_aa: CASSQFSGVDSYNEQYF
cdr3_nt: TGTGCCAGCAGCCAGTTTAGCGGAGTCGACTCCTACAATGAGCAGTACTTC
j_call: TRBJ2-7
clone_size: -
d_call: -
cdr3_length: 17
v_call: TRBV4-2

cdr3_aa: CASSLDRDANQPQHF
cdr3_nt: TGTGCCAGCAGCTTAGACAGGGACGCCAATCAGCCCCAGCATTTT
j_call: TRBJ1-5
clone_size: -
d_call: -
cdr3_length: 15
v_call: TRBV11-2

cdr3_aa: CSAGLSYGYTF
cdr3_nt: TGCAGTGCTGGACTGAGCTATGGCTACACCTTC
j_call: TRBJ1-2
clone_size: -
d_call: -
cdr3_length: 11
v_call: TRBV20-1

cdr3_aa: CASSQGTSFPIEQYF
cdr3_nt: TGTGCCAGCAGCCAAGGGACTAGCTTTCCGATCGAGCAGTACTTC
j_call: TRBJ2-7
clone_size: -
d_call: TRBD2
cdr3_length: 15
v_call: TRBV7-8

cdr3_aa: CASSSGGPRYTF
cdr3_nt: TGTGCCAGCAGTTCGGGAGGCCCACGGTACACCTTC
j_call: TRBJ1-2
clone_size: -
d_call: -
cdr3_length: 12
v_call: TRBV12-3/TRBV12-4

cdr3_aa: CASSELAGGNNEQFF
cdr3_nt: TGTGCCAGCAGTGAACTGGCGGGAGGAAACAATGAGCAGTTCTTC
j_call: TRBJ2-1
clone_size: -
d_call: TRBD2
cdr3_length: 15
v_call: TRBV6-1

cdr3_aa: CASRPRGSRTDAQYF
cdr3_nt: TGTGCCAGCAGGCCCAGGGGATCGAGAACAGATGCGCAGTATTTT
j_call: TRBJ2-3
clone_size: -
d_call: -
cdr3_length: 15
v_call: TRBV12-3/TRBV12-4

cdr3_aa: CAGGTPYEQYF
cdr3_nt: TGTGCCGGCGGGACCCCCTACGAGCAGTACTTC
j_call: TRBJ2-7
clone_size: -
d_call: -
cdr3_length: 11
v_call: TRBV28

cdr3_aa: CSVGYRVTDTQYF
cdr3_nt: TGCAGCGTTGGTTACAGGGTCACAGATACGCAGTATTTT
j_call: TRBJ2-3
clone_size: few
d_call: -
cdr3_length: 13
v_call: TRBV29-1

cdr3_aa: CASSRDGGSNTEAFF
cdr3_nt: TGTGCCAGCAGCCGGGACGGAGGATCGAACACTGAAGCTTTCTTT
j_call: TRBJ1-1
clone_size: -
d_call: -
cdr3_length: 15
v_call: TRBV11-1

cdr3_aa: CASSPWGQAPYEQYF
cdr3_nt: TGTGCCAGCTCACCGTGGGGACAGGCCCCGTACGAGCAGTACTTC
j_call: TRBJ2-7
clone_size: -
d_call: TRBD1
cdr3_length: 15
v_call: TRBV18

cdr3_aa: CASSQVLAGATDTQYF
cdr3_nt: TGCGCCAGCAGCCAAGTCCTAGCGGGGGCAACCGATACGCAGTATTTT
j_call: TRBJ2-3
clone_size: -
d_call: TRBD2
cdr3_length: 16
v_call: TRBV4-1

cdr3_aa: CAGSLSSTGSEAFF
cdr3_nt: TGTGCCGGCAGTTTATCCTCAACAGGGTCTGAAGCTTTCTTT
j_call: TRBJ1-1
clone_size: -
d_call: -
cdr3_length: 14
v_call: TRBV12-3/TRBV12-4

cdr3_aa: CSARGTAMYGYTF
cdr3_nt: TGCAGTGCTAGGGGGACAGCAATGTATGGCTACACCTTC
j_call: TRBJ1-2
clone_size: -
d_call: TRBD1
cdr3_length: 13
v_call: TRBV20-1

cdr3_aa: CASRSTGDYGYTF
cdr3_nt: TGTGCCAGCCGATCGACAGGGGACTATGGCTACACCTTC
j_call: TRBJ1-2
clone_size: few
d_call: TRBD1
cdr3_length: 13
v_call: TRBV7-2

cdr3_aa: CASSSTRTVLNYGYTF
cdr3_nt: TGTGCCAGCAGCTCCACCCGGACAGTCCTTAACTATGGCTACACCTTC
j_call: TRBJ1-2
clone_size: -
d_call: -
cdr3_length: 16
v_call: TRBV7-2

cdr3_aa: CASSQDLQVLVSNYGYTF
cdr3_nt: TGCGCCAGCAGCCAAGATCTACAGGTCTTAGTCTCTAACTATGGCTACACCTTC
j_call: TRBJ1-2
clone_size: -
d_call: -
cdr3_length: 18
v_call: TRBV4-3

cdr3_aa: CASSLSGTGGRQPQHF
cdr3_nt: TGTGCCAGCAGTTTATCCGGGACAGGGGGCCGACAGCCCCAGCATTTT
j_call: TRBJ1-5
clone_size: -
d_call: TRBD1
cdr3_length: 16
v_call: TRBV28

cdr3_aa: CSVGPQGGEQYF
cdr3_nt: TGCAGCGTTGGCCCCCAGGGCGGCGAGCAGTACTTC
j_call: TRBJ2-7
clone_size: -
d_call: -
cdr3_length: 12
v_call: TRBV29-1